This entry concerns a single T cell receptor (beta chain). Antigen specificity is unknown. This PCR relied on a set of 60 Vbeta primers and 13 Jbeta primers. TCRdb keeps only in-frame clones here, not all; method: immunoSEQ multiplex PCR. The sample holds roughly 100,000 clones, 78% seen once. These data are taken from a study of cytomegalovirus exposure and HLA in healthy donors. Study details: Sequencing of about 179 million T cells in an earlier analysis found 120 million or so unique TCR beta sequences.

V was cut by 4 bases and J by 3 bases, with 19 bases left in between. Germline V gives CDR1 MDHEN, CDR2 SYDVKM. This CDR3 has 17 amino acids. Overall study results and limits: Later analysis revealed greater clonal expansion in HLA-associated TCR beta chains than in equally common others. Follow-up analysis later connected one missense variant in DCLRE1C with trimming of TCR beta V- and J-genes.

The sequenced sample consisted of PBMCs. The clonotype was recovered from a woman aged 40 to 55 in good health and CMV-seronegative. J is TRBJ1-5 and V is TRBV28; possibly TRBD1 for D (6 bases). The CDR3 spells CASSSPEIRQDNQPQHF. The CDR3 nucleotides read TGTGCCAGCAGTTCTCCTGAAATACGACAGGACAATCAGCCCCAGCATTTT.